This T cell receptor (beta chain) was sequenced for a study of OX40 agonist ivuxolimab in advanced cancers. Whole-study results and caveats: Expanded clones were, on average, more numerous in CD8+ T cells than in CD4+.

A remark on this clone: Its cognate antigen is unknown.

Profiled with immunoSEQ multiplex PCR; TCRdb holds only in-frame clones, not every one. The data contain about 77,000 clones, about nine tenths of them singletons. The V end was cut by 0 bases, the J end by 8 bases, with 16 bases between. Germline V gene lookup returns CDR1 GTSNPN and CDR2 SVGIG (reference sequence). The CDR3 has 15 residues. The chain joins TRBV30 to TRBJ1-4; D is unclear. The material was CD4+ or CD8+ T cells sorted from blood, obtained in a trial of the OX40 agonist ivuxolimab. The source is an adult with an advanced solid tumor such as melanoma, head and neck, liver or kidney cancer. The CDR3 protein is CAWSVDLTFGEKLFF. In nucleotides, the CDR3 is TGTGCCTGGAGTGTTGATCTGACATTTGGGGAAAAACTGTTTTTT.